This T cell receptor (beta chain) is from a study of post-analysis software for immune sequencing data. Concerning this clonotype itself: Antigen unknown.

Regarding the study as a whole: In patients, about 5 TRBV segments were more frequent than in controls, with TRBV5-6, TRBV5-1 and TRBV20-1 among them. Same-batch samples co-clustered strongly by F measure.

V was shortened by 2 bases and J by 5 bases, with 14 bases between the two germline ends. The CDR3 sequence is 14 residues long. Germline V gives CDR1 SGHRS, CDR2 YFSETQ. Unique molecular identifiers were built into the TCR beta cDNA libraries. A single record per CDR3 protein comes from TCRdb applying MiXCR to the PCR reads. The sample records roughly 870,000 distinct CDR3 sequences, 53% being singletons. The sample consisted of blood. The rearrangement uses TRBV5-1 and TRBJ2-7, with a weak D call TRBD2 (6 bases). This sequence was found in a girl under 18 with multiple sclerosis. The CDR3 bases are TGCGCCAGCAGCTTCGCGCGGGGCCAAGACGAGCAGTACTTC. Translation: CASSFARGQDEQYF.